This T cell receptor beta chain appears in the sequencing data of a study of vaccination and CD4 T cells after COVID-19. Study background: The stimulating agents, overlapping spike peptides, came from SARS-CoV-2, HCoV-NL63, HCoV-OC43 and HCoV-229E.

Whole-study findings and limits: Rising from around 20 to 38, the median of SARS-CoV-2-reactive clonotypes did not change significantly.

Details on this clonotype: Its matching antigen is unknown.

Sequencing of cultured CD4+ T cell DNA used the Oncomine TCR Beta short-read assay. TCRdb itself ran the PCR reads through MiXCR, one entry per CDR3 protein. This sample has over 15,000 distinct CDR3 sequences; 40% to 45% occur once, and the top ten carry roughly 19%. V gave up 2 bases and J gave up 0 bases, with 5 bases separating them. Germline assignment: CDR1 MNHEY and CDR2 SVGAGI. The length of the CDR3 is 14 residues. The treatment is: approximately 9-day PBMC culture with coronavirus spike peptide pools or control peptides (ViraFEST assay). The TCR sequence derives from a human donor with COVID-19. The chain uses TRBV6-5 and TRBJ2-4, with D perhaps matching TRBD1 or TRBD2 (5 bases each). The specimen sequenced was cultured CD4+ T cells from blood. CDR3 DNA: TGTGCCAGCAGTTACGGGACAGCCAAAAACATTCAGTACTTC. It yields the protein CASSYGTAKNIQYF.